This T cell receptor beta chain was profiled in a study of blood T cell repertoires in COVID-19. Study information: COVID-19 samples, acute and convalescent, were from the United States, Italy and Spain.

The CDR3 length is 14 residues. V gave up 5 bases and J gave up 4 bases, with 15 bases separating them. Per the germline V gene, CDR1 is SGHRS and CDR2 is YFSETQ. Original handling: Researchers report that nucleated cell counts were estimated from reference gene primer amplification. The data were produced by immunoSEQ multiplex PCR, yet TCRdb's version contains in-frame clones alone and is incomplete. That table gives V, J and clone size, and the DNA gave D and trimming. The sample carries tens of thousands of clones, roughly four fifths recorded once. The sequenced sample consisted of peripheral blood. The chain uses TRBV5-1 and TRBJ1-2; a possible D gene is TRBD1 (6 bases). The receptor comes from a human donor in a cohort sampled during active COVID-19. CDR3 in amino acids: CASSKGAQGYGYTF. The CDR3 DNA reads TGCGCCAGCAGTAAGGGAGCACAGGGCTATGGCTACACCTTC.